These 28 T cell receptor beta chains were sequenced from one sample in a study of cytomegalovirus exposure and HLA in healthy donors. 60 Vbeta and 13 Jbeta primers were used in PCR. TCRdb keeps only in-frame clones here, not all; method: immunoSEQ multiplex PCR. The sample contains about 160,000 clones, more than 75% of which appear only once. Sequenced: PBMCs. These receptors originate from a girl between 10 and 17 years old in good health and CMV-seropositive.

The chain uses TRBV7-2 and TRBJ2-2; D might be TRBD1 (5 bases). CDR1 and CDR2 from the germline V gene are SGHTA and FQGNSA. CDR3 length: 13 amino acids. Trimming left V 4 bases short and J 6 bases short, with 9 bases between. As DNA, the CDR3 is TGTGCCAGCAGCTCCAGGGTAGCCGGGGAGCTGTTTTTT. Amino acids: CASSSRVAGELFF.

This chain uses TRBV28 with TRBJ1-1; D is undetermined. Germline CDR1 MDHEN, CDR2 SYDVKM. The V and J ends lost 2 bases and 1 base respectively, with 14 bases between them. The CDR3 runs to 16 residues. CDR3: CASSLGPQAGNTEAFF. The CDR3 DNA reads TGTGCCAGCAGTTTAGGGCCCCAGGCAGGGAACACTGAAGCTTTCTTT.

This clone showed up just a few times. The chain links TRBV27 to TRBJ2-3; 11 bases line up with TRBD2. J gave up 7 bases and V 5 bases, and 5 bases lay outside the gene matches. The germline V gene has CDR1 MNHEY and CDR2 SMNVEV (reference sequence). There are 14 residues in the CDR3. The CDR3 loop reads CASSPGTSGNTQYF. CDR3 DNA sequence: TGTGCCAGCAGTCCCGGGACTAGCGGTAATACGCAGTATTTT.

The chain has TRBV7-9 and TRBJ2-5; 9 bases fit TRBD1. The V gene's germline CDR1 is SEHNR and CDR2 FQNEAQ (reference sequence). The CDR3 is 14 residues long. V gave up 7 bases and J gave up 5 bases; unmatched junction bases: 8. CDR3 amino acids: CASTYRGQGETQYF. DNA of the CDR3: TGTGCCAGCACCTACAGGGGGCAAGGGGAGACCCAGTACTTC.

This chain joins TRBV10-3 and TRBJ1-1, with D maybe TRBD1 (5 bases). The CDR3 runs 15 residues. Germline V gives CDR1 ENHRY, CDR2 SYGVKD. V was trimmed by 6 bases and J by 3 bases, leaving 17 bases between them. The CDR3 DNA reads TGTGCCATCAGGGCCCAAACCGGGACTGACACTGAAGCTTTCTTT. Encoded protein: CAIRAQTGTDTEAFF.

This chain links TRBV28 with TRBJ1-1; 7 nucleotides align to TRBD1. Germline-derived CDR1 and CDR2 are MDHEN and SYDVKM. The junction had 3 bases not matched to a gene; V was cut back by 2 bases and J by 3 bases. The CDR3 loop spans 14 amino acids. The CDR3 spells CASSLPGGHTEAFF. In nucleotides, the CDR3 is TGTGCCAGCAGTTTACCAGGGGGGCACACTGAAGCTTTCTTT.

A note on this clone: The sample has other DNA sequences that encode this CDR3 too. The genes are TRBV18 and TRBJ2-3, with 8 nucleotides matching TRBD1. Germline values: CDR1 KGHSH, CDR2 LQKENI. The CDR3 is 14 amino acids. J lost 4 bases, V lost 3 bases, and 3 bases had no gene match. The chain's CDR3 is CASSPGQGADTQYF. For the CDR3, the DNA is TGTGCCAGCTCACCCGGACAGGGAGCAGATACGCAGTATTTT.

A word on this clone: This CDR3 is missing its conserved last phenylalanine or tryptophan, likely due to a read error. The gene calls are TRBV4-1 and TRBJ1-2; maybe TRBD1 (6 bases). Germline V gene sequence: CDR1 MGHRA, CDR2 YSYEKL. Trimming cost V 0 bases and J 5 bases, with 13 bases left between them. The CDR3 runs to 15 residues. The CDR3 is CASSQDGRGGYGYTL. DNA for the CDR3: TGCGCCAGCAGCCAAGATGGGAGGGGGGGGTATGGCTACACCCTC.

This rearrangement joins TRBV20-1 to TRBJ2-1, with no clear D. V lost 3 bases, J lost 13 bases, and 4 bases lay in between. The CDR3 totals 8 residues. Germline V CDR1 and CDR2: DFQATT, SNEGSKA (reference sequence). The CDR3 DNA reads as TGCAGTGCTAGTGTACAGTTCTTC. It yields the protein CSASVQFF.

The J gene is TRBJ1-5, the V gene TRBV6-6; D might be TRBD1 (6 bases). The CDR3 is 14 residues long. Germline values: CDR1 MNHNY, CDR2 SVGAGI (reference sequence). The V end lost 4 bases, the J end lost 3 bases, and 10 bases lay between the germline ends. The CDR3 nucleotides read TGTGCCAGCAGTTCCGGACAGCACAATCAGCCCCAGCATTTT. It yields the protein CASSSGQHNQPQHF.

The genes are TRBV11-2 and TRBJ2-7; TRBD2 matches at 9 bases. This CDR3 contains 17 residues. The germline gives CDR1 SGHAT, CDR2 FQNNGV. The V gene end was trimmed by 0 bases and the J gene end by 4 bases; junction bases not matched to a gene: 10. The CDR3 DNA reads as TGTGCCAGCAGCTTAGATCTTAGTAGCGGGAGATTTTACGAGCAGTACTTC. This sequence encodes CASSLDLSSGRFYEQYF.

This rearrangement joins TRBV9 to TRBJ2-3; 8 bases agree with TRBD2. The CDR3 loop spans 17 amino acids. Looked up from germline, CDR1 is SGDLS and CDR2 is YYNGEE. V dropped 3 bases and J dropped 5; count of bases not matched to a gene: 14. In DNA, the CDR3 is TGTGCCAGCAGCGGCCCTCTTGCGGGAGGTTTGGGAGATACGCAGTATTTT. It encodes CASSGPLAGGLGDTQYF.

Here the CDR3 DNA reads TGCGCCAGCAGCCCCCCTGGACAGAGACAAGAGACCCAGTACTTC. It codes for CASSPPGQRQETQYF. This sequence joins TRBV5-1 and TRBJ2-5; the D gene is possibly TRBD1 (6 bases). The CDR3 runs 15 residues. Germline assignment: CDR1 SGHRS and CDR2 YFSETQ. Between the trimmed V and J ends, which lost 4 bases and 2 bases, there was a span of 15 bases.

This rearrangement joins TRBV25-1 to TRBJ1-1; 11 bases agree with TRBD1. The CDR3 extends over 15 amino acids. V shed 6 bases, J shed 4 bases, and the junction held 7 bases outside the gene matches. Germline V gene sequence: CDR1 MGHDK, CDR2 SYGVNS. As DNA, the CDR3 is TGTGCCAGCAGCGATGGGACAGGGGGGTTCACTGAAGCTTTCTTT. This sequence encodes CASSDGTGGFTEAFF.

This clone appeared a single time. This chain connects TRBV2 to TRBJ1-1; weak D call: TRBD1 (6 bases). The CDR3 sequence is 14 residues long. V lost 3 bases to trimming and J lost 1 base, with 9 bases between them. The germline V gene has CDR1 SNHLY and CDR2 FYNNEI. The CDR3 DNA reads TGTGCCAGCAGTGAGGGCAGGGGGAACACTGAAGCTTTCTTT. It is translated as CASSEGRGNTEAFF. The full variable domain, its missing parts supplied by reference TRBV2 and TRBJ1-1, is EPEVTQTPSHQVTQMGQEVILRCVPISNHLYFYWYRQILGQKVEFLVSFYNNEISEKSEIFDDQFSVERPDGSNFTLKIRSTKLEDSAMYFCASSEGRGNTEAFFGQGTRLTVV.

Details on this clone: At one end the junction does not follow the germline gene, possibly because of a read error. This chain links TRBV7-9 with TRBJ1-5, with TRBD1 matching over 7 bases. Germline CDR1 is SEHNR and CDR2 is FQNEAQ (reference sequence). This CDR3 region has 15 residues. The CDR3 DNA sequence: TGTTCCAGCAGCTCTACAGGGGCCCGCAATCAGCCCCAGCATTTT. Translating it yields CSSSSTGARNQPQHF. Based on the CDR3 plus reference TRBV7-9 and TRBJ1-5, the full variable domain is DTGVSQNPRHKITKRGQNVTFRCDPISEHNRLYWYRQTLGQGPEFLTYFQNEAQLEKSRLLSDRFSAERPKGSFSTLEIQRTEQGDSAMYLCSSSSTGARNQPQHFGDGTRLSIL.

This chain uses TRBV6-5 with TRBJ1-1; TRBD1 aligns across 7 bases. The V segment lost 4 bases and the J segment 1 base; nucleotides outside the gene matches: 3. The CDR3 has 14 amino acids. CDR1 is MNHEY and CDR2 is SVGAGI in the germline V gene. For the CDR3, the DNA is TGTGCCAGCAGTTTCCGGGACAGGAACACTGAAGCTTTCTTT. Encoded protein: CASSFRDRNTEAFF.

J is TRBJ2-6 and V is TRBV6-5; D uncertain. Trimming took off 10 bases at V and 0 bases at J, with 4 bases between the two ends. This CDR3 has 12 residues. Looked up from germline, CDR1 is MNHEY and CDR2 is SVGAGI. CDR3 sequence reads: CATSSGANVLTF. The CDR3 nucleotides read TGTGCCACCTCCTCTGGGGCCAACGTCCTGACTTTC.

The rearrangement uses TRBV30 and TRBJ2-2; TRBD2 aligns across 7 bases. The CDR3 sequence is 15 residues long. Unmatched junction bases numbered 6, after V lost 0 bases and J lost 5 bases. Germline values: CDR1 GTSNPN, CDR2 SVGIG (reference sequence). CDR3 nucleotides: TGTGCCTGGAGTGTATCTGGGGGGGATACCGGGGAGCTGTTTTTT. Protein sequence: CAWSVSGGDTGELFF. The full variable domain, with the rest looked up from reference TRBV30 and TRBJ2-2, is SQTIHQWPATLVQPVGSPLSLECTVEGTSNPNLYWYRQAAGRGLQLLFYSVGIGQISSEVPQNLSASRPQDRQFILSSKKLLLSDSGFYLCAWSVSGGDTGELFFGEGSRLTVL.

The chain uses TRBV7-9 and TRBJ1-5; possibly TRBD1 for D (6 bases). Germline V gene data show CDR1 as SEHNR and CDR2 as FQNEAQ (reference sequence). This CDR3 spans 12 amino acids. The V gene lost 5 bases and the J gene lost 6 bases, with 8 bases spanning the gap. The CDR3 sequence: CASSQGRQPQHF. The CDR3 nucleotides are TGTGCCAGCAGCCAGGGGCGTCAGCCCCAGCATTTT. The entire variable domain, with the rest obtained from reference TRBV7-9 and TRBJ1-5, is as follows: DTGVSQNPRHKITKRGQNVTFRCDPISEHNRLYWYRQTLGQGPEFLTYFQNEAQLEKSRLLSDRFSAERPKGSFSTLEIQRTEQGDSAMYLCASSQGRQPQHFGDGTRLSIL.

The chain combines TRBV5-4 with TRBJ2-7; D ambiguous. The CDR3 consists of 15 residues. Germline-derived CDR1 and CDR2 are SGHNT and YYREEE (reference sequence). V dropped 5 bases and J dropped 3 bases, with 18 bases sitting between them. CDR3 sequence (DNA): TGTGCCAGCAGTCCTGACTCTCCCGGTCTCTACGAGCAGTACTTC. It codes for CASSPDSPGLYEQYF. Drawing the rest from reference TRBV5-4 and TRBJ2-7, the complete variable domain is ETGVTQSPTHLIKTRGQQVTLRCSSQSGHNTVSWYQQALGQGPQFIFQYYREEENGRGNFPPRFSGLQFPNYSSELNVNALELDDSALYLCASSPDSPGLYEQYFGPGTRLTVT.

There are a few counts of this clone. The chain joins TRBV4-3 to TRBJ1-1, with 7 bases matching TRBD1. There are 14 residues in the CDR3. V was pared by 5 bases and J by 1 base, with 4 bases of the junction left unmatched. Germline V gene lookup returns CDR1 LGHNA and CDR2 YSLEER. In nucleotides, the CDR3 is TGCGCCAGCAGCTACAGGGGCGGGAACACTGAAGCTTTCTTT. Translation: CASSYRGGNTEAFF.

V and J are TRBV6-1 and TRBJ1-1; the D is unclear. CDR1 MNHNS and CDR2 SASEGT come from the germline V gene. The V gene lost 5 bases and the J gene lost 4 bases, with 14 bases spanning the gap. The CDR3 sequence is 14 residues long. The CDR3 coding sequence is TGTGCCAGCAGTCCCACTCAATACCCCACTGAAGCTTTCTTT. Translation: CASSPTQYPTEAFF.

The chain links TRBV7-6 to TRBJ2-1; 10 bases fit TRBD1. CDR1 is SGHVS, CDR2 FNYEAQ, per germline. V lost 5 bases to trimming and J lost 4 bases; unmatched junction nucleotides: 5. The CDR3 spans 15 residues. The CDR3 nucleotides are TGTGCCAGCAGCCGGGACAGGGGAGGGTACAATGAGCAGTTCTTC. Encoded protein: CASSRDRGGYNEQFF.

This clone was seen a single time. DNA for the CDR3: TGTGCCAGCAGTTTATCTAGCGGGAGTTTCTACAATGAGCAGTTCTTC. Amino acid sequence: CASSLSSGSFYNEQFF. J is TRBJ2-1 and V is TRBV27, with 9 bases aligning to TRBD2. This CDR3 has 16 amino acids. V shed 0 bases, J shed 3 bases, and the junction held 3 bases outside the gene matches. The germline V gene encodes CDR1 MNHEY and CDR2 SMNVEV (reference sequence).

The chain recombines TRBV5-1 with TRBJ2-3; TRBD2 matches at 7 bases. The CDR3 totals 15 residues. The junction had 6 bases not matched to a gene; V was cut back by 0 bases and J by 5 bases. Germline V gives CDR1 SGHRS, CDR2 YFSETQ. As DNA, the CDR3 is TGCGCCAGCAGCTTGGAAGCGGGGATGGGAGATACGCAGTATTTT. Residues: CASSLEAGMGDTQYF.

In this sample, this clone turned up once. The V gene is TRBV27, the J gene TRBJ2-6; 7 bases match TRBD1. CDR1 MNHEY and CDR2 SMNVEV come from the germline V gene (reference sequence). The CDR3 spans 16 residues. V lost 5 bases and J lost 2; bases outside the gene matches: 6. The chain's CDR3 is CASSPFDRAGANVLTF. The CDR3 DNA is TGTGCCAGCAGTCCCTTCGACAGGGCTGGGGCCAACGTCCTGACTTTC.

The gene calls are TRBV6-5 and TRBJ2-1; 8 bases match TRBD2. The CDR3 totals 13 residues. The V gene end was trimmed by 4 bases and the J gene end by 6 bases; junction bases not matched to a gene: 2. Germline lookup yields CDR1 MNHEY and CDR2 SVGAGI. The CDR3 is CASSSGGLNEQFF. The CDR3 DNA reads TGTGCCAGCAGTTCGGGGGGGCTCAATGAGCAGTTCTTC.